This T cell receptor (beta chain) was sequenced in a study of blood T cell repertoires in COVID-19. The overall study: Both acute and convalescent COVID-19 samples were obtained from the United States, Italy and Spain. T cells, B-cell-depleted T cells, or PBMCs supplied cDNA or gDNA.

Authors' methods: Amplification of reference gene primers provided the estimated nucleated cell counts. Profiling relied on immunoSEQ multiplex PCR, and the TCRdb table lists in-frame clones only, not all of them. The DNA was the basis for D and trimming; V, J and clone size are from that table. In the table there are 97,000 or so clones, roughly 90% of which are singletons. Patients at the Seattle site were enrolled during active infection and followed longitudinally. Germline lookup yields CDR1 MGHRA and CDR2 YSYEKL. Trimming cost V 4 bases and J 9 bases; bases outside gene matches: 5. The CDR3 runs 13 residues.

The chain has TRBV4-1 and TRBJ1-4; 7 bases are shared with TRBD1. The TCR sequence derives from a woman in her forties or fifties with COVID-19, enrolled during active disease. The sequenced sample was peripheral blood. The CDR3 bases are TGCGCCAGCAGCCCAGGACAGGAGAAAAAACTGTTTTTT. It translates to CASSPGQEKKLFF.